This TCR beta chain comes out of a study of OX40 agonist ivuxolimab in advanced cancers. Study outcomes and limitations: CD8+ T cells were the subset that, on average, had more expanded clones than CD4+.

About this clone itself: Its antigen is as yet unknown.

Assay: immunoSEQ multiplex PCR; the TCRdb copy retains only in-frame clones and omits some. The sample records roughly 100,000 clones, around 91% being singletons. This TCR was recovered from an adult with an advanced solid tumor such as melanoma, head and neck, liver or kidney cancer. Sequencing was performed on CD4+ or CD8+ T cells sorted from blood, taken in a trial of the OX40 agonist ivuxolimab.

The CDR3 sequence: CASSLTAGGPYTQYF. In DNA, the CDR3 is TGTGCCAGCAGCTTAACGGCGGGAGGGCCCTATACGCAGTATTTT. V gene TRBV7-3 combines with J gene TRBJ2-3, with TRBD2 identical over 9 bases. With V trimmed by 0 bases and J by 7 bases, 5 bases remained unmatched. Germline V gives CDR1 SGHTA, CDR2 FQGTGA. This CDR3 region has 15 residues. Drawing the rest from reference TRBV7-3 and TRBJ2-3, the complete variable domain is GAGVSQTPSNKVTEKGKYVELRCDPISGHTALYWYRQSLGQGPEFLIYFQGTGAADDSGLPNDRFFAVRPEGSVSTLKIQRTERGDSAVYLCASSLTAGGPYTQYFGPGTRLTVL.